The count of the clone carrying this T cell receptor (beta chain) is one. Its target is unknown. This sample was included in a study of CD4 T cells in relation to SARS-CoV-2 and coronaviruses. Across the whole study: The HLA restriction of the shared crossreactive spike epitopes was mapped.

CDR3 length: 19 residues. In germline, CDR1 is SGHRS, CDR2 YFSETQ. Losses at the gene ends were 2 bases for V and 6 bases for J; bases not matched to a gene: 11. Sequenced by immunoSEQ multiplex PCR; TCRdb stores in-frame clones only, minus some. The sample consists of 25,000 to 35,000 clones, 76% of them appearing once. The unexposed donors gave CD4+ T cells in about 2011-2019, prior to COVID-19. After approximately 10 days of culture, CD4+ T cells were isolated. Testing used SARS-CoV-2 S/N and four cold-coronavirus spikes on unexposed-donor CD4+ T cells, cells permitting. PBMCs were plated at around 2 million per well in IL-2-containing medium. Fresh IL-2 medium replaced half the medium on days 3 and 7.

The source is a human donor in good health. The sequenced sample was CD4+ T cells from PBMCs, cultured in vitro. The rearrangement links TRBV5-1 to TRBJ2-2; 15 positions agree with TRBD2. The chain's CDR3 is CASSLRTSGRANVAGELFF. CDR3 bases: TGCGCCAGCAGCTTACGGACTAGCGGGAGGGCCAATGTGGCCGGGGAGCTGTTTTTT.